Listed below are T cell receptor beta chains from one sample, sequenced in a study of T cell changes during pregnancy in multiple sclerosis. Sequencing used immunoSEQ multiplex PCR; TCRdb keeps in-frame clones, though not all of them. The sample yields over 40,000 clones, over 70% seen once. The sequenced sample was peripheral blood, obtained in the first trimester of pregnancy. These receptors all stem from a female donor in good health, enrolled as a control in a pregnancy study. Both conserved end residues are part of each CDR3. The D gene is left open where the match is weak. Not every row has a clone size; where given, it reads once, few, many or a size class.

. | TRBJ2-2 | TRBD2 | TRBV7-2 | CASSLSGGAVTGELFF | TGTGCCAGCAGCTTAAGCGGGGGGGCCGTCACCGGGGAGCTGTTTTTT
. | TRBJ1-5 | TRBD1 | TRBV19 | CASGTGGLNQPQHF | TGTGCCAGTGGGACAGGGGGTCTCAATCAGCCCCAGCATTTT
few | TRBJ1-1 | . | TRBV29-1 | CSVESRDTEAFF | TGCAGCGTTGAATCCCGAGACACTGAAGCTTTCTTT
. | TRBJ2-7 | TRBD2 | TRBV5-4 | CASSEPGLAGPGQQYF | TGTGCCAGCAGCGAACCGGGACTAGCGGGTCCTGGGCAGCAGTACTTC
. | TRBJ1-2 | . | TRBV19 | CASKTVTLYGYTF | TGTGCCAGTAAGACAGTAACCCTTTATGGCTACACCTTC
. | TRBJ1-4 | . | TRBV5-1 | CASSLDPGGDYEKLFF | TGCGCCAGCAGCTTGGACCCGGGGGGCGATTATGAAAAACTGTTTTTT
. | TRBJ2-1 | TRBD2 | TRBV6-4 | CASSAGASGANEQFF | TGTGCCAGCAGTGCTGGCGCTAGCGGAGCCAATGAGCAGTTCTTC
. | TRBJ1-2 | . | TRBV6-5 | CASSYMHSSYGYTF | TGTGCCAGCAGTTACATGCACAGCTCCTATGGCTACACCTTC
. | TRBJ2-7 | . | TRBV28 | CASSLDSEPPTYEQYF | TGTGCCAGCAGTTTGGACAGCGAACCCCCTACCTACGAGCAGTACTTC
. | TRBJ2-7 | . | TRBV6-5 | CASRPSGLSYEQYF | TGTGCCAGCAGACCGAGCGGCCTCTCCTACGAGCAGTACTTC
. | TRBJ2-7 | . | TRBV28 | CASSLIASYEQYF | TGTGCCAGCAGTTTAATAGCCTCCTACGAGCAGTACTTC
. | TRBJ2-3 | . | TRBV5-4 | CASHKGDTQYF | TGTGCCAGCCATAAGGGGGATACGCAGTATTTT
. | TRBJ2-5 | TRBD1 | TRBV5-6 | CASSLTWDRGYQETQYF | TGTGCCAGCAGCTTAACGTGGGACAGGGGGTACCAAGAGACCCAGTACTTC
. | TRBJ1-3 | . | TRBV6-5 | CATGEGSSGNTIYF | TGTGCCACCGGGGAGGGGAGCTCTGGAAACACCATATATTTT